This T cell receptor beta chain was captured by sequencing in a study of blood T cell repertoires in COVID-19. Background on the study: PBMCs, B-cell-depleted T cells, or T cells provided the cDNA or gDNA that made up the material.

Exposed participants encountered a COVID-19 case during the 2 weeks preceding study entry. Method: immunoSEQ multiplex PCR; TCRdb's copy keeps in-frame clones and lacks some. The sample shows about 320,000 clones, approximately 91% of them seen only once. Germline values: CDR1 SEHNR, CDR2 FQNEAQ (reference sequence). This CDR3 has 14 residues. The V gene lost 4 bases and the J gene lost 3 bases, with 13 bases spanning the gap. Sequencing was performed on PBMCs or T cells enriched from blood (not recorded which). This clonotype was sampled from a woman in her 30s who had been exposed to COVID-19. V is TRBV7-9 and J is TRBJ2-7; D possibly corresponds to TRBD1 (6 bases). The CDR3 DNA is TGTGCCAGCAGCTCAGGGGATGGGGTCTACGAGCAGTACTTC. Encoded protein: CASSSGDGVYEQYF. Full variable domain (outside the CDR3, taken from reference TRBV7-9 and TRBJ2-7): DTGVSQNPRHKITKRGQNVTFRCDPISEHNRLYWYRQTLGQGPEFLTYFQNEAQLEKSRLLSDRFSAERPKGSFSTLEIQRTEQGDSAMYLCASSSGDGVYEQYFGPGTRLTVT.